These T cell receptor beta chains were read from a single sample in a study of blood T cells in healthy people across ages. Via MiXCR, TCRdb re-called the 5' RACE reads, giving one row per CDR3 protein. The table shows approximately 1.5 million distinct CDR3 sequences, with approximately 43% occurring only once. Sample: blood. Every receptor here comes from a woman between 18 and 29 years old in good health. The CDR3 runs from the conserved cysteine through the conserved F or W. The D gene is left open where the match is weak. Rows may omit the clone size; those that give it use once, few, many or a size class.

CDR3 protein: CASNPGSNYGYTF
CDR3 DNA: TGTGCCAGCAACCCGGGGAGTAACTATGGCTACACCTTC
clone size: few
V gene: TRBV21-1
J gene: TRBJ1-2
D gene: .

CDR3 protein: CARNGCGYTF
CDR3 DNA: TGTGCCAGAAATGGCTGTGGCTACACCTTC
clone size: .
V gene: TRBV25-1
J gene: TRBJ1-2
D gene: .

CDR3 protein: CASSLAGRANEKLFF
CDR3 DNA: TGCGCCAGCAGCTTGGCCGGCAGGGCTAATGAAAAACTGTTTTTT
clone size: few
V gene: TRBV5-1
J gene: TRBJ1-4
D gene: .

CDR3 protein: CASSLVGWDTEAFF
CDR3 DNA: TGTGCCAGCAGTTTAGTCGGGTGGGACACTGAAGCTTTCTTT
clone size: .
V gene: TRBV12-3/TRBV12-4
J gene: TRBJ1-1
D gene: .

CDR3 protein: CASRDGSSGANVLTF
CDR3 DNA: TGTGCCAGCCGGGACGGGAGCTCTGGGGCCAACGTCCTGACTTTC
clone size: .
V gene: TRBV6-2/TRBV6-3
J gene: TRBJ2-6
D gene: .

CDR3 protein: CASSQDRGLAGPEQYF
CDR3 DNA: TGCGCCAGCAGCCAAGATCGAGGACTAGCGGGGCCCGAGCAGTACTTC
clone size: .
V gene: TRBV4-1
J gene: TRBJ2-7
D gene: TRBD2

CDR3 protein: CSARDRGVSNYGYTF
CDR3 DNA: TGCAGTGCCCGAGACAGGGGGGTTTCCAACTATGGCTACACCTTC
clone size: few
V gene: TRBV20-1
J gene: TRBJ1-2
D gene: TRBD1

CDR3 protein: CATAGISYEQYF
CDR3 DNA: TGTGCCACCGCGGGTATCTCCTACGAGCAGTACTTC
clone size: .
V gene: TRBV10-3
J gene: TRBJ2-7
D gene: .

CDR3 protein: CASGGTALGDTQYF
CDR3 DNA: TGTGCCAGCGGAGGGACAGCCCTCGGAGATACGCAGTATTTT
clone size: .
V gene: TRBV12-3/TRBV12-4
J gene: TRBJ2-3
D gene: .

CDR3 protein: CAGSLRLAGGPYNEQFF
CDR3 DNA: TGTGCCGGCAGCTTAAGACTAGCGGGGGGGCCCTACAATGAGCAGTTCTTC
clone size: .
V gene: TRBV7-2
J gene: TRBJ2-1
D gene: TRBD2

CDR3 protein: CAGSQASGVYNEQFF
CDR3 DNA: TGTGCCGGCAGCCAAGCAAGCGGGGTGTACAATGAGCAGTTCTTC
clone size: .
V gene: TRBV3-1
J gene: TRBJ2-1
D gene: TRBD2

CDR3 protein: CVSSQVTSGYNEQFF
CDR3 DNA: TGCGTCAGCAGCCAAGTAACTAGCGGCTACAATGAGCAGTTCTTC
clone size: .
V gene: TRBV4-1
J gene: TRBJ2-1
D gene: TRBD2

CDR3 protein: CASSPTGTLYEQYF
CDR3 DNA: TGTGCCAGCAGCCCCACCGGGACACTCTACGAGCAGTACTTC
clone size: few
V gene: TRBV7-6
J gene: TRBJ2-7
D gene: .

CDR3 protein: CSVEAAIAWETQYF
CDR3 DNA: TGCAGCGTTGAAGCAGCGATAGCGTGGGAGACCCAGTACTTC
clone size: many
V gene: TRBV29-1
J gene: TRBJ2-5
D gene: .

CDR3 protein: CASSFLSGTSFGDTQYF
CDR3 DNA: TGTGCCAGCAGTTTTCTCTCCGGGACTAGCTTCGGAGATACGCAGTATTTT
clone size: .
V gene: TRBV6-2/TRBV6-3
J gene: TRBJ2-3
D gene: TRBD2

CDR3 protein: CASSLVNNQPQHF
CDR3 DNA: TGTGCCAGCAGCTTAGTCAACAATCAGCCCCAGCATTTT
clone size: .
V gene: TRBV7-2
J gene: TRBJ1-5
D gene: .

CDR3 protein: CASEGPYNGYTF
CDR3 DNA: TGTGCCAGCGAAGGACCGTACAATGGCTACACCTTC
clone size: few
V gene: TRBV9
J gene: TRBJ1-2
D gene: .

CDR3 protein: CSGTRTYNEQFF
CDR3 DNA: TGCAGCGGCACTCGGACCTACAATGAGCAGTTCTTC
clone size: many
V gene: TRBV29-1
J gene: TRBJ2-1
D gene: .

CDR3 protein: CASSRGLREGSYNEQFF
CDR3 DNA: TGTGCCAGCAGCCGGGGTCTGAGGGAGGGCAGTTACAATGAGCAGTTCTTC
clone size: few
V gene: TRBV4-2
J gene: TRBJ2-1
D gene: TRBD2

CDR3 protein: CASSYSGRALMNTEAFF
CDR3 DNA: TGTGCCAGCAGTTACTCGGGCAGGGCCCTCATGAACACTGAAGCTTTCTTT
clone size: .
V gene: TRBV6-2/TRBV6-3
J gene: TRBJ1-1
D gene: .

CDR3 protein: CASSLPGSGGSYEQYF
CDR3 DNA: TGTGCCAGCAGCCTCCCGGGAAGCGGGGGTTCCTACGAGCAGTACTTC
clone size: .
V gene: TRBV28
J gene: TRBJ2-7
D gene: TRBD2

CDR3 protein: CASSYSTHVAKNIQYF
CDR3 DNA: TGTGCCAGCAGTTACTCTACCCATGTGGCCAAAAACATTCAGTACTTC
clone size: .
V gene: TRBV6-5
J gene: TRBJ2-4
D gene: .

CDR3 protein: CASRPQRGDNTDTQYF
CDR3 DNA: TGTGCCAGCAGGCCCCAGCGGGGGGATAACACAGATACGCAGTATTTT
clone size: .
V gene: TRBV12-3/TRBV12-4
J gene: TRBJ2-3
D gene: TRBD2

CDR3 protein: CASSPKRELYNEQFF
CDR3 DNA: TGTGCCAGCAGTCCCAAGCGGGAACTCTATAATGAGCAGTTCTTC
clone size: .
V gene: TRBV3-1
J gene: TRBJ2-1
D gene: TRBD2

CDR3 protein: CASSQEGIYGAITEAFF
CDR3 DNA: TGTGCCAGCAGCCAAGAAGGGATTTATGGGGCTATAACTGAAGCTTTCTTT
clone size: few
V gene: TRBV3-1
J gene: TRBJ1-1
D gene: .

CDR3 protein: CASSFGQAETQYF
CDR3 DNA: TGTGCCAGCAGCTTCGGCCAGGCAGAGACCCAGTACTTC
clone size: many
V gene: TRBV11-1
J gene: TRBJ2-5
D gene: .

CDR3 protein: CSARGTGVPREFF
CDR3 DNA: TGCAGTGCTAGAGGGACAGGGGTCCCCCGGGAGTTCTTC
clone size: .
V gene: TRBV20-1
J gene: TRBJ2-1
D gene: TRBD1

CDR3 protein: CASSPFAGGDNEQFF
CDR3 DNA: TGTGCCAGCTCACCGTTTGCGGGGGGCGACAATGAGCAGTTCTTC
clone size: .
V gene: TRBV18
J gene: TRBJ2-1
D gene: TRBD2

CDR3 protein: CSAREAFPYEQYF
CDR3 DNA: TGCAGCGCCCGGGAGGCCTTTCCCTACGAGCAGTACTTC
clone size: few
V gene: TRBV29-1
J gene: TRBJ2-7
D gene: TRBD2

CDR3 protein: CASSLAGMGYEQYF
CDR3 DNA: TGTGCCAGCAGCTTAGCGGGAATGGGGTACGAGCAGTACTTC
clone size: few
V gene: TRBV7-2
J gene: TRBJ2-7
D gene: .

CDR3 protein: CASSPVRVETQYF
CDR3 DNA: TGTGCCAGCTCACCCGTGAGGGTAGAGACCCAGTACTTC
clone size: .
V gene: TRBV18
J gene: TRBJ2-5
D gene: .

CDR3 protein: CSARDDFRWEKLFF
CDR3 DNA: TGCAGTGCTAGAGACGACTTTAGATGGGAAAAACTGTTTTTT
clone size: .
V gene: TRBV20-1
J gene: TRBJ1-4
D gene: .

CDR3 protein: CASGFPLAGVRSYEQYF
CDR3 DNA: TGTGCTAGTGGTTTCCCCCTAGCGGGAGTCCGCTCCTACGAGCAGTACTTC
clone size: .
V gene: TRBV12-5
J gene: TRBJ2-7
D gene: TRBD2

CDR3 protein: CASSYPNNEQYF
CDR3 DNA: TGTGCCAGCAGTTACCCTAACAACGAGCAGTACTTC
clone size: few
V gene: TRBV6-6
J gene: TRBJ2-7
D gene: .

CDR3 protein: CASGNEGVPYNEQFF
CDR3 DNA: TGTGCCAGTGGTAACGAGGGAGTACCCTACAATGAGCAGTTCTTC
clone size: few
V gene: TRBV19
J gene: TRBJ2-1
D gene: .

CDR3 protein: CASSKPSGRASGEQYF
CDR3 DNA: TGTGCCAGCAGTAAACCTAGCGGGAGGGCCTCTGGTGAGCAGTACTTC
clone size: .
V gene: TRBV27
J gene: TRBJ2-5
D gene: TRBD2

CDR3 protein: CASTLRALLAGGPSSHNEQFF
CDR3 DNA: TGTGCCAGCACCCTCCGTGCCCTACTAGCGGGAGGGCCCAGCTCCCACAATGAGCAGTTCTTC
clone size: once
V gene: TRBV28
J gene: TRBJ2-1
D gene: TRBD2

CDR3 protein: CASSQDPDLTAPQHF
CDR3 DNA: TGCGCCAGCAGCCAAGATCCGGATTTAACAGCGCCCCAGCATTTT
clone size: .
V gene: TRBV4-1
J gene: TRBJ1-5
D gene: .

CDR3 protein: CASSPMGQVEAFF
CDR3 DNA: TGTGCCAGCAGCCCAATGGGACAGGTAGAAGCTTTCTTT
clone size: .
V gene: TRBV13
J gene: TRBJ1-1
D gene: TRBD1

CDR3 protein: CSAKRRGKNYEQYF
CDR3 DNA: TGCAGTGCCAAGCGGAGGGGAAAAAACTACGAGCAGTACTTC
clone size: .
V gene: TRBV20-1
J gene: TRBJ2-7
D gene: .

CDR3 protein: CASSWTGAGSPLHF
CDR3 DNA: TGTGCCAGCAGTTGGACAGGGGCCGGGTCACCCCTCCACTTT
clone size: .
V gene: TRBV28
J gene: TRBJ1-6
D gene: TRBD1

CDR3 protein: CSVEEDPGYTF
CDR3 DNA: TGCAGCGTTGAAGAGGATCCTGGCTACACCTTC
clone size: .
V gene: TRBV29-1
J gene: TRBJ1-2
D gene: .

CDR3 protein: CASRRQGGETQYF
CDR3 DNA: TGTGCCAGCAGGCGACAGGGGGGAGAGACCCAGTACTTC
clone size: .
V gene: TRBV3-1
J gene: TRBJ2-5
D gene: TRBD1

CDR3 protein: CSAPRGALSGNGYTF
CDR3 DNA: TGCAGTGCTCCCAGAGGCGCCTTGTCGGGAAATGGCTACACCTTC
clone size: few
V gene: TRBV20-1
J gene: TRBJ1-2
D gene: .

CDR3 protein: CASSQDPRIGGPYNEQFF
CDR3 DNA: TGCGCCAGCAGCCAAGATCCCAGAATAGGGGGCCCTTACAATGAGCAGTTCTTC
clone size: few
V gene: TRBV4-1
J gene: TRBJ2-1
D gene: TRBD1

CDR3 protein: CASSAGLATDTQYF
CDR3 DNA: TGTGCCAGCAGCGCCGGACTAGCTACAGATACGCAGTATTTT
clone size: many
V gene: TRBV7-2
J gene: TRBJ2-3
D gene: TRBD2

CDR3 protein: CAISETASYGYTF
CDR3 DNA: TGTGCCATCAGTGAAACAGCCTCCTATGGCTACACCTTC
clone size: .
V gene: TRBV10-3
J gene: TRBJ1-2
D gene: .

CDR3 protein: CASSYSRHLTLDTQYF
CDR3 DNA: TGTGCCAGCAGTTACTCTCGTCACCTGACCTTAGATACGCAGTATTTT
clone size: .
V gene: TRBV6-2/TRBV6-3
J gene: TRBJ2-3
D gene: .

CDR3 protein: CASSYKWNRASGANVLTF
CDR3 DNA: TGTGCCAGCAGTTATAAATGGAACCGAGCCTCTGGGGCCAACGTCCTGACTTTC
clone size: few
V gene: TRBV27
J gene: TRBJ2-6
D gene: .

CDR3 protein: CAWTGPGREQFF
CDR3 DNA: TGTGCCTGGACCGGGCCGGGACGGGAGCAGTTCTTC
clone size: many
V gene: TRBV30
J gene: TRBJ2-1
D gene: .

CDR3 protein: CSARDLKVTDTQYF
CDR3 DNA: TGCAGTGCTAGAGATCTCAAGGTCACAGATACGCAGTATTTT
clone size: .
V gene: TRBV20-1
J gene: TRBJ2-3
D gene: .

CDR3 protein: CASSGINEKLFF
CDR3 DNA: TGTGCCAGCAGCGGGATTAATGAAAAACTGTTTTTT
clone size: .
V gene: TRBV7-2
J gene: TRBJ1-4
D gene: .

CDR3 protein: CASSPTIGISTDTQYF
CDR3 DNA: TGTGCCAGCAGCCCGACGATCGGGATAAGCACAGATACGCAGTATTTT
clone size: .
V gene: TRBV13
J gene: TRBJ2-3
D gene: .

CDR3 protein: CSVVTAGGGLPGELFF
CDR3 DNA: TGCAGCGTTGTAACAGCGGGAGGGGGCCTTCCAGGGGAGCTGTTTTTT
clone size: .
V gene: TRBV29-1
J gene: TRBJ2-2
D gene: TRBD2

CDR3 protein: CSALRGGPGYNEQFF
CDR3 DNA: TGCAGTGCTCTGAGGGGAGGGCCCGGCTACAATGAGCAGTTCTTC
clone size: .
V gene: TRBV20-1
J gene: TRBJ2-1
D gene: TRBD2

CDR3 protein: CASLRQGNYGYTF
CDR3 DNA: TGTGCCAGCCTGAGACAGGGTAACTATGGCTACACCTTC
clone size: .
V gene: TRBV28
J gene: TRBJ1-2
D gene: TRBD1

CDR3 protein: CASSFRTGTTEAFF
CDR3 DNA: TGTGCCAGCAGCTTCAGGACAGGGACCACTGAAGCTTTCTTT
clone size: .
V gene: TRBV7-2
J gene: TRBJ1-1
D gene: TRBD1

CDR3 protein: CASSDSNPSRPTDTQYF
CDR3 DNA: TGTGCCAGCAGTGACTCGAACCCCAGCAGGCCCACAGATACGCAGTATTTT
clone size: .
V gene: TRBV6-4
J gene: TRBJ2-3
D gene: .

CDR3 protein: CASSGATSAYEQYF
CDR3 DNA: TGTGCCAGCAGTGGTGCCACCTCGGCCTACGAGCAGTACTTC
clone size: .
V gene: TRBV25-1
J gene: TRBJ2-7
D gene: .